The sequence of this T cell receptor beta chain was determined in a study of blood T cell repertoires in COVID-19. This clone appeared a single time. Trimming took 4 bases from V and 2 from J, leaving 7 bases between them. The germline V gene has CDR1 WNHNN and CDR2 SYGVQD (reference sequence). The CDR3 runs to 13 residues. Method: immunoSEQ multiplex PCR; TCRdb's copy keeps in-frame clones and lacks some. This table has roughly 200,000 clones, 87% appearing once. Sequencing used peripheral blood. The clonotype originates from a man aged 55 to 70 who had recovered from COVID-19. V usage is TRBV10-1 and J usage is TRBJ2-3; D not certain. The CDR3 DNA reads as TGCGCCAGCAGTGCCGTTTCCACAGATACGCAGTATTTT. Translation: CASSAVSTDTQYF.